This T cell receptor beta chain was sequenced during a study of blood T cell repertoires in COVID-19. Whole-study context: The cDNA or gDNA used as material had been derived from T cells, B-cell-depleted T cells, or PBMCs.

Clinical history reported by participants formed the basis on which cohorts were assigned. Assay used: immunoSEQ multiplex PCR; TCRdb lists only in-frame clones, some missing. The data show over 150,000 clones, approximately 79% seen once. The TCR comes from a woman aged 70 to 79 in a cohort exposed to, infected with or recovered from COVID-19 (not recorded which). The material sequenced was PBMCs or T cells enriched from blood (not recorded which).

As DNA, the CDR3 is TGTGCCAGCAGCCAAGGGCTCGTAAATGAGCAGTTCTTC. Its protein is CASSQGLVNEQFF. The rearrangement links TRBV3-1 (or the pseudogene TRBV3-2) to TRBJ2-1; no definite D call. The CDR3 has 13 amino acids. The germline CDR1 and CDR2 sequences are LGHDT and YNNKEL (reference sequence). Trimming stripped 1 base from V and 7 bases from J, with 8 bases between.